This is a list of T cell receptor beta chains from one sample in a study of cytomegalovirus exposure and HLA in healthy donors. The table came from immunoSEQ multiplex PCR; TCRdb's copy has only in-frame clones and leaves some out. The record lists roughly 80,000 clones, of which the ten most abundant hold 5.5%. The sample consisted of PBMCs. Receptors originate from a girl under 18 in good health and CMV-seropositive. Each CDR3 is given with its conserved first and last residue.

v_gene	j_gene	CDR3aa
TRBV15	TRBJ1-6	CATSRESSPLHF
TRBV4-3	TRBJ2-1	CASSQELTYVLAGGPGNEQFF
TRBV5-1	TRBJ2-5	CASSLAGGGPETQYF
TRBV7-9	TRBJ2-7	CASSLLGGDGEQYF
TRBV5-1	TRBJ1-2	CASSLKQGAGGYTF
TRBV6-5	TRBJ2-2	CASSWGTGFTGELFF
TRBV30	TRBJ2-3	CAGSVIAGGTDTQYF
TRBV7-6	TRBJ2-2	CASSPHDERDTGELFF
TRBV7-2	TRBJ1-1	CASSFRTGSEAFF
TRBV4-3	TRBJ1-2	CASSQEEWGLGYGYTF
TRBV7-2	TRBJ2-3	CASSLEGILDTQYF
TRBV7-6	TRBJ1-2	CASSDGTVNYGYTF
TRBV2	TRBJ2-2	CASSDIRGLENTGELFF
TRBV25-1	TRBJ1-2	CASSAGESGYTF
TRBV10-3	TRBJ1-6	CAISESIQGNRSPLHF
TRBV27	TRBJ2-1	CASSLSTLSYNEQFF
TRBV7-6	TRBJ1-5	CASSLGSGKQPQHF
TRBV4-3	TRBJ1-1	CASSQAGTANTEAFF
TRBV4-3	TRBJ2-7	CASSQRDSSYEQYF
TRBV7-9	TRBJ2-5	CASSLFGGDRQETQYF
TRBV5-5	TRBJ1-6	CASSLASGSPLHF
TRBV5-5	TRBJ1-4	CASSSVGGGTLEKLFF
TRBV25-1	TRBJ1-2	CASTPGQDYGYTF